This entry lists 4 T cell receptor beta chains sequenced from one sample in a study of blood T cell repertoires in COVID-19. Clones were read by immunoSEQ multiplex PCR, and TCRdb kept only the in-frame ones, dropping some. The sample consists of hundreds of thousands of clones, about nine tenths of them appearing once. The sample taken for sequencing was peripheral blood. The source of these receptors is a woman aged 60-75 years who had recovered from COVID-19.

The CDR3 sequence is CAIKAWAPDSYEQYF. The CDR3 DNA reads TGTGCCATCAAAGCTTGGGCGCCCGACTCCTACGAGCAGTACTTC. V and J are TRBV10-3 and TRBJ2-7; D uncertain. The V end lost 7 bases, the J end lost 0 bases, and 16 bases lay between the germline ends. The germline V gene encodes CDR1 ENHRY and CDR2 SYGVKD. This CDR3 is 15 amino acids long.

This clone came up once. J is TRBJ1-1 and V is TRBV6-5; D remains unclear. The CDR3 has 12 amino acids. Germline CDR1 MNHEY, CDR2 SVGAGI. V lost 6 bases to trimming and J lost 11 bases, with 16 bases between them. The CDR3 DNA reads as TGTGCCAGCAGCAAGAAGTTTGGGCCGGCTTTCTTT. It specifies CASSKKFGPAFF.

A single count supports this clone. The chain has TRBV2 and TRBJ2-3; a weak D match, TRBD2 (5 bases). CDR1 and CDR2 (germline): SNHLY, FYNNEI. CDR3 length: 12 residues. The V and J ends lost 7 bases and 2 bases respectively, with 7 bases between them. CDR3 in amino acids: CASMRDTDTQYF. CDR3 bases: TGTGCCAGCATGAGGGACACAGATACGCAGTATTTT.

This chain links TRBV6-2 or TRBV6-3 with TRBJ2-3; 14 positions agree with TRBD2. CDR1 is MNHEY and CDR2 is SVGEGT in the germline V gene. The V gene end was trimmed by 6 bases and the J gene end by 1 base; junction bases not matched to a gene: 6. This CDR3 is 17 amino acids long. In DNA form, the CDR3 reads TGTGCCAGCAGCAGACTAGCGGGGGGGCCCGGCACAGATACGCAGTATTTT. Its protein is CASSRLAGGPGTDTQYF.